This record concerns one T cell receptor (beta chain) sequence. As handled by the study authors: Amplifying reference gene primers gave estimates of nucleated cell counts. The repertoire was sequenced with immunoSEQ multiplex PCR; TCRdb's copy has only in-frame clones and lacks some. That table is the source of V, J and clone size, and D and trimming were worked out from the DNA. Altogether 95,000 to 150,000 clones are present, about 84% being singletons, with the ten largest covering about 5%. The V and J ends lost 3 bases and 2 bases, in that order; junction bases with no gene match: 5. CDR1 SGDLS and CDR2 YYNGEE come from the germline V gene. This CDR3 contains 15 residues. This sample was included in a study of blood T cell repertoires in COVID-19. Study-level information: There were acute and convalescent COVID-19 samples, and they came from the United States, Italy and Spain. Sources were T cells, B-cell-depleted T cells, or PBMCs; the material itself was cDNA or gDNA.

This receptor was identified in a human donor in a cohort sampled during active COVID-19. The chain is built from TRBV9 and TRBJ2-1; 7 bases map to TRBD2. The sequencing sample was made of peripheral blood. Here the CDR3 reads CASSGAGLAYNEQFF. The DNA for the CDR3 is TGTGCCAGCAGCGGAGCGGGACTCGCCTACAATGAGCAGTTCTTC.